One and the same sample provided the 8 T cell receptor beta chains below, sequenced in a study of shared clonotypes between healthy human individuals. Sequencing used immunoSEQ multiplex PCR; TCRdb keeps in-frame clones, though not all of them. The table has about 1.5 million clones, approximately 96% seen once. Sequencing was carried out using naive CD4+ T cells sorted from blood. Subset given: CD45RA+ positively selected. Receptor source: a man younger than 40 in good health.

The chain has TRBV7-9 and TRBJ2-7, with 8 bases identical to TRBD2. CDR1 and CDR2 (germline): SEHNR, FQNEAQ (reference sequence). The CDR3 length is 18 residues. V lost 5 bases, J lost 3 bases, and 18 bases stayed unmatched. The CDR3 DNA sequence: TGTGCCAGCAGCCCGCAACGGGGGGGGCTAGCGGGCTTCTACGAGCAGTACTTC. This translates into CASSPQRGGLAGFYEQYF.

The chain couples TRBV6-5 to TRBJ2-7, with 7 bases lining up with TRBD2. This CDR3 region has 15 residues. Germline loops: CDR1 MNHEY, CDR2 SVGAGI. V lost 6 bases to trimming and J lost 3 bases; unmatched junction nucleotides: 11. CDR3 sequence (DNA): TGTGCCAGCAGCCCCTTCGGGGCGGGAGTCTACGAGCAGTACTTC. It encodes CASSPFGAGVYEQYF.

The chain has TRBV11-2 and TRBJ2-1, with 8 positions matching TRBD1. CDR1 is SGHAT, CDR2 FQNNGV, per germline. CDR3 length: 16 amino acids. The CDR3 here is CASSAKGQGARNEQFF. In DNA form, the CDR3 reads TGTGCGTCCTCGGCGAAGGGCCAGGGGGCGCGTAATGAGCAGTTCTTC.

This clone has a single count. This chain uses TRBV2 with TRBJ2-3, with D possibly matching TRBD2 (6 bases). V was cut by 7 bases and J by 5 bases, with 25 bases left in between. The CDR3 has 17 residues. Germline CDR1 and CDR2: SNHLY and FYNNEI. DNA of the CDR3: TGTGCCAGCACCTGGGAGGCAGTCCCAGCTGTAAAAGATACGCAGTATTTT. This encodes CASTWEAVPAVKDTQYF.

This clone was observed once. The chain has TRBV6-1 and TRBJ2-7; 7 bases are a match to TRBD2. Germline assignment: CDR1 MNHNS and CDR2 SASEGT. The CDR3 consists of 13 residues. The J segment lost 3 bases and the V segment lost 5 bases, leaving 4 bases of the junction unmatched. The CDR3 DNA reads TGTGCCAGCAGTCGCGGGGGAAACTACGAGCAGTACTTC. Protein: CASSRGGNYEQYF.

V usage is TRBV21-1 and J usage is TRBJ2-5; whether TRBD2, the table's D call, matches the DNA was not checked. TRBV21-1 is labeled a pseudogene. This CDR3 has 18 amino acids. The CDR3 protein is CASSKELAGGGPQETQYF. In DNA form, the CDR3 reads TGTGCCAGCAGCAAAGAACTAGCGGGAGGAGGGCCCCAAGAGACCCAGTACTTC.

The chain links TRBV9 to TRBJ2-7; possible D gene TRBD1, 6 bases. Germline CDR1 reads SGDLS; CDR2 reads YYNGEE. There are 13 residues in the CDR3. Deletions cut 5 bases from V and 6 bases from J, with 15 bases between. For the CDR3, the DNA is TGTGCCAGCAGTTCAGGGGATCCCTCCGAGCAGTACTTC. Translation gives CASSSGDPSEQYF.

The chain couples TRBV6-1 to TRBJ2-1; 9 positions agree with TRBD2. The V and J ends lost 5 bases and 7 bases, in that order; junction bases with no gene match: 9. The length of the CDR3 is 15 residues. Germline-derived CDR1 and CDR2 are MNHNS and SASEGT. The CDR3 loop is CASSTTSGSLNEQFF. CDR3 in DNA: TGTGCCAGCAGTACGACTAGCGGCTCCTTAAATGAGCAGTTCTTC.